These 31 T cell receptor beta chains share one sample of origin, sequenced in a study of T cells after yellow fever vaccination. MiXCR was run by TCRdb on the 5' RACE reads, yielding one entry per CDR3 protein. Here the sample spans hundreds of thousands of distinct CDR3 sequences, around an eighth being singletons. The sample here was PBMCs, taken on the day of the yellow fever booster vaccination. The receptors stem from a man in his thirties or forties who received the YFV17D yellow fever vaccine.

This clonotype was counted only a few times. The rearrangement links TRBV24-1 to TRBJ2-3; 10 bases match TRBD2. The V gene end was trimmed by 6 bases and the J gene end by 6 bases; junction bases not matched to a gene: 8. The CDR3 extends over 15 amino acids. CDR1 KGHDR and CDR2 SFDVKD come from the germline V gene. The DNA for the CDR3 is TGTGCCACCAGTACGCCTAGCGGGAGCGGCGATACGCAGTATTTT. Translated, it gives CATSTPSGSGDTQYF.

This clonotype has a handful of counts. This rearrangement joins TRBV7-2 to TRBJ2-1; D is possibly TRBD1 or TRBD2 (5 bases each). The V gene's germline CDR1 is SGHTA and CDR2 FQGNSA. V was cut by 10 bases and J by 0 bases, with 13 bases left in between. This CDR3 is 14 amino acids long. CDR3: CATSGTGSYNEQFF. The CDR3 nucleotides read TGTGCCACCTCCGGGACGGGCTCCTACAATGAGCAGTTCTTC.

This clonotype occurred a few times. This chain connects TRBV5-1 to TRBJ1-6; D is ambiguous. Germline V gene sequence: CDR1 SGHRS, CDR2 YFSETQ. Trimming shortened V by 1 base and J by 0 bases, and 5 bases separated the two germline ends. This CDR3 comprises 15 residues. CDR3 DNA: TGCGCCAGCAGCTTGTGGAGCTCCTATAATTCACCCCTCCACTTT. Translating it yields CASSLWSSYNSPLHF. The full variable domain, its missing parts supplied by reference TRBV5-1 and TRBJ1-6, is KAGVTQTPRYLIKTRGQQVTLSCSPISGHRSVSWYQQTPGQGLQFLFEYFSETQRNKGNFPGRFSGRQFSNSRSEMNVSTLELGDSALYLCASSLWSSYNSPLHFGNGTRLTVT.

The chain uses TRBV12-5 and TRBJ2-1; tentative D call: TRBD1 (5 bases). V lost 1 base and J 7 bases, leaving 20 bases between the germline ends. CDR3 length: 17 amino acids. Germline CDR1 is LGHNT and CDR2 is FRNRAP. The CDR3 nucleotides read TGTGCTAGTGGTTTGGGGACGGGCAGGGTCTTAGGGAATGAGCAGTTCTTC. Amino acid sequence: CASGLGTGRVLGNEQFF.

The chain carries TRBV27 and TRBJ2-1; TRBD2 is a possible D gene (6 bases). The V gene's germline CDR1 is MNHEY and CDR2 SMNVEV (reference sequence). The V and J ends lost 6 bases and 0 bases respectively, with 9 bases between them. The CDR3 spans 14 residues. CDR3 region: CASRTGVSYNEQFF. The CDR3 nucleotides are TGTGCCAGCAGGACGGGAGTCTCCTACAATGAGCAGTTCTTC.

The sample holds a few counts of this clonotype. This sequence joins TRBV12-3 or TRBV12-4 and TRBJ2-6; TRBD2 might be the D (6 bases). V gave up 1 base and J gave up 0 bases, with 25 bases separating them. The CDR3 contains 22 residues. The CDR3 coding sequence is TGTGCCAGCAGTTTAGTGTTCTTAGGTGGGTTAGCGGCAAACTCTGGGGCCAACGTCCTGACTTTC. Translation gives CASSLVFLGGLAANSGANVLTF.

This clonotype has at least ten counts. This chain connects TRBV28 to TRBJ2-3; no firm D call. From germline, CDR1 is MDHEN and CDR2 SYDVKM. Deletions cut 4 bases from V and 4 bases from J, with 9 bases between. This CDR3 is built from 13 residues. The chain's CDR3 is CASSSPPPDTQYF. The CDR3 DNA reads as TGTGCCAGCAGTTCCCCTCCACCAGATACGCAGTATTTT.

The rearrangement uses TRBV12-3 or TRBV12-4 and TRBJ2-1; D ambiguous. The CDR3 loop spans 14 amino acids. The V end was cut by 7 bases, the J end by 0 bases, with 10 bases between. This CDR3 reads CASIQRPSYNEQFF. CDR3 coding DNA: TGTGCCAGCATACAGCGCCCCTCCTACAATGAGCAGTTCTTC.

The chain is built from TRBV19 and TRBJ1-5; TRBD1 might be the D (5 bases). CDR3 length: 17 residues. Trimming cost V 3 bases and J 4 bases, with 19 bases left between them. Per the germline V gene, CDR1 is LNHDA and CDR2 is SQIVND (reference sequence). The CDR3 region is CASSIFPTALLNQPQHF. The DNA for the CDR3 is TGTGCCAGTAGTATTTTTCCGACAGCACTCCTTAATCAGCCCCAGCATTTT.

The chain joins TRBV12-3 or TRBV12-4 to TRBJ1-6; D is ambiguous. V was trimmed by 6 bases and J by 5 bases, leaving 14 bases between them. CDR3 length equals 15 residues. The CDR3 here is CASSPGSVHNSPLHF. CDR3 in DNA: TGTGCCAGCAGCCCGGGATCGGTTCATAATTCACCCCTCCACTTT.

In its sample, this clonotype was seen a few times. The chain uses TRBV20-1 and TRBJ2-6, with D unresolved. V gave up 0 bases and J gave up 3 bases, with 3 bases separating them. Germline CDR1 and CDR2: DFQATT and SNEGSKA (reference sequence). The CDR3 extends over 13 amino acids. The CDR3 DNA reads TGCAGTGCTAGAGATATTGGGGCCAACGTCCTGACTTTC. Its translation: CSARDIGANVLTF.

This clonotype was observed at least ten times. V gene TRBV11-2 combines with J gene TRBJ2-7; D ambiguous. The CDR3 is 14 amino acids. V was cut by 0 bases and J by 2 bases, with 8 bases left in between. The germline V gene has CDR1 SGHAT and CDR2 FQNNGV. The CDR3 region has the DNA TGTGCCAGCAGCTTAGATCCTCCAGCCTACGAGCAGTACTTC. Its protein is CASSLDPPAYEQYF.

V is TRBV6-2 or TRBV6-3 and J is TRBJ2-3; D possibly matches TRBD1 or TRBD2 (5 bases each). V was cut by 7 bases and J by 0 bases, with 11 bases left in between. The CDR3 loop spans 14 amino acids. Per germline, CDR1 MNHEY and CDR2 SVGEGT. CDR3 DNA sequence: TGTGCCAGCAAGGGACCTACTAGCACAGATACGCAGTATTTT. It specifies CASKGPTSTDTQYF.

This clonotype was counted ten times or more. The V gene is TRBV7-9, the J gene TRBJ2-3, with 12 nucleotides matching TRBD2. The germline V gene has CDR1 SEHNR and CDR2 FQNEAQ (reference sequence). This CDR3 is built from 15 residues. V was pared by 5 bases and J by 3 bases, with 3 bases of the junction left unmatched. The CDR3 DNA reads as TGTGCCAGCAGCCCCGGGACTAGCGGGACAGATACGCAGTATTTT. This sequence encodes CASSPGTSGTDTQYF.

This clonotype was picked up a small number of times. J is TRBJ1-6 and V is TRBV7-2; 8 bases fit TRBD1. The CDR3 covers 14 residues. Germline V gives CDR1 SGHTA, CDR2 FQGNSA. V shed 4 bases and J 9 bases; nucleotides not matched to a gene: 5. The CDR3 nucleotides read TGTGCCAGCAGCTACCAGGGGGCGGTTTCACCCCTCCACTTT. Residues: CASSYQGAVSPLHF.

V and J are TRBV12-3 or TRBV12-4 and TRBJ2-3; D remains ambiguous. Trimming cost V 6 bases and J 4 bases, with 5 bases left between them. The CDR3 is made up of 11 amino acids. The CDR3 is CASSIADTQYF. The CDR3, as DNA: TGTGCCAGCAGCATCGCAGATACGCAGTATTTT.

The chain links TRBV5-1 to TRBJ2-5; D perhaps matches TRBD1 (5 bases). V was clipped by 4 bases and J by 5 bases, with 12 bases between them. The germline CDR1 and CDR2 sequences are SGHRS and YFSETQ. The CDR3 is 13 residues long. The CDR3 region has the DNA TGCGCCAGCAGCACTGACAGTGGGGAGACCCAGTACTTC. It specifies CASSTDSGETQYF.

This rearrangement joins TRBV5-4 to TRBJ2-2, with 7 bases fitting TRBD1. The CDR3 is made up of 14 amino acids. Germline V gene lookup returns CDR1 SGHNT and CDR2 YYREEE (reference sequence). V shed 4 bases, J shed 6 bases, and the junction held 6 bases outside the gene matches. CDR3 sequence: CASSINRGSGELFF. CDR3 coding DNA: TGTGCCAGCAGCATAAACAGGGGATCCGGGGAGCTGTTTTTT.

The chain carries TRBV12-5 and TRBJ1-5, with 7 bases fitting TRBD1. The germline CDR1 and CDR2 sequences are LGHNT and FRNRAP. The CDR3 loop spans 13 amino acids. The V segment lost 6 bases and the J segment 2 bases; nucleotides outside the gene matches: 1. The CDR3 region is CASGTGGNQPQHF. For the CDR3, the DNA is TGTGCTAGTGGAACAGGGGGCAATCAGCCCCAGCATTTT.

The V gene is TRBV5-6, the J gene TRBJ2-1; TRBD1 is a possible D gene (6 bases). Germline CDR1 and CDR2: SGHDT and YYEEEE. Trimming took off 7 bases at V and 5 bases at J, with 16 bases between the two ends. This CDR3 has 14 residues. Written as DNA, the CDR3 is TGTGCCAGCCACGCGAACAGGGAGAACAATGAGCAGTTCTTC. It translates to CASHANRENNEQFF. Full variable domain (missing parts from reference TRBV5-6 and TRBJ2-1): DAGVTQSPTHLIKTRGQQVTLRCSPKSGHDTVSWYQQALGQGPQFIFQYYEEEERQRGNFPDRFSGHQFPNYSSELNVNALLLGDSALYLCASHANRENNEQFFGPGTRLTVL.

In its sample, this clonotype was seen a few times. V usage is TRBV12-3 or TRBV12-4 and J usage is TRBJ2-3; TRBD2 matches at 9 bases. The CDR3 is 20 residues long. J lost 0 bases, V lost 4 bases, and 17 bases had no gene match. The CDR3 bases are TGTGCCAGCAGTTCCAACCGCAACATGATAGCGGGAGAGAGCACAGATACGCAGTATTTT. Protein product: CASSSNRNMIAGESTDTQYF.

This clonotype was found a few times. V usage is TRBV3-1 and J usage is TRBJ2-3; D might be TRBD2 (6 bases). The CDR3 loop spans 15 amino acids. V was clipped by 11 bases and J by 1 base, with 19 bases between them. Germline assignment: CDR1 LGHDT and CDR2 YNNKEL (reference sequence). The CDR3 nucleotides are TGTGCCTGCTCCCAAATAGCGGATCGCACAGATACGCAGTATTTT. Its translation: CACSQIADRTDTQYF.

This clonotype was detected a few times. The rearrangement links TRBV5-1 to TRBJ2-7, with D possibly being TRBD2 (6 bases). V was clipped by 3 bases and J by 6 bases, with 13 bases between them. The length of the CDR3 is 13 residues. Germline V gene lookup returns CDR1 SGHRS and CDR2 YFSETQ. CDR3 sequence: CASSWTGEAEQYF. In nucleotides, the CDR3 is TGCGCCAGCAGCTGGACCGGGGAGGCCGAGCAGTACTTC.

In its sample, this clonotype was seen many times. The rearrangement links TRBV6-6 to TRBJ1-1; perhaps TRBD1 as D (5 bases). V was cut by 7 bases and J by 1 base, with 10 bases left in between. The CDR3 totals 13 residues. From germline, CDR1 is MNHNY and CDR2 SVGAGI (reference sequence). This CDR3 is CASTRTRNTEAFF. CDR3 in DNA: TGTGCCAGCACCAGGACAAGGAACACTGAAGCTTTCTTT.

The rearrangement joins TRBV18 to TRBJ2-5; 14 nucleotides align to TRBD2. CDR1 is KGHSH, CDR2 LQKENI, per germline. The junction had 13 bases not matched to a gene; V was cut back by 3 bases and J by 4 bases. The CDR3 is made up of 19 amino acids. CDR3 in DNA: TGTGCCAGCTCACCCCCCGGGACTAGCGGGGGTAGAAGCGGAGAGACCCAGTACTTC. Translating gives CASSPPGTSGGRSGETQYF.

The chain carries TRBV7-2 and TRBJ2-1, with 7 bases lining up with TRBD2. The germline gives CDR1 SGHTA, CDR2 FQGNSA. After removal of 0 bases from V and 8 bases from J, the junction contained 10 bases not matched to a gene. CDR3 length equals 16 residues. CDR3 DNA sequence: TGTGCCAGCAGCTTAGCGACTGGCGGGAGTACGGATGAGCAGTTCTTC. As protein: CASSLATGGSTDEQFF.

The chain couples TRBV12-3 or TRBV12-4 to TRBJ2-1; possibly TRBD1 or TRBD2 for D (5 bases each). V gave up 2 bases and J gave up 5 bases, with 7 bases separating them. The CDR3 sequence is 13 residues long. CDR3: CASSLWGNNEQFF. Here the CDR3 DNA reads TGTGCCAGCAGTTTATGGGGGAACAATGAGCAGTTCTTC.

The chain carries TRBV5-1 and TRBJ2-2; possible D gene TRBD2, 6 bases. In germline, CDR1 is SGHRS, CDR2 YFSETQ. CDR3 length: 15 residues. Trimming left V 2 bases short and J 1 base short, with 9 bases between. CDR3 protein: CASSFRDLNTGELFF. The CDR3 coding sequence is TGCGCCAGCAGCTTCCGGGACTTGAACACCGGGGAGCTGTTTTTT.

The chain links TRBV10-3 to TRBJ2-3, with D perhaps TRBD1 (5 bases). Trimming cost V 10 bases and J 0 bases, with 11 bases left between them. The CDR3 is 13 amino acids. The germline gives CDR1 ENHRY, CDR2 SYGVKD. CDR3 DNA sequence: TGTGCCAACCGACAGACTAGCACAGATACGCAGTATTTT. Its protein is CANRQTSTDTQYF.

CDR3 in amino acids: CASSPQGGTEAFF. The DNA for the CDR3 is TGTGCCAGCAGTCCTCAGGGGGGCACTGAAGCTTTCTTT. V usage is TRBV5-4 and J usage is TRBJ1-1; 7 bases fit TRBD1. Trimming at V came to 5 bases and at J to 4 bases, leaving 5 bases not matched to a gene. Germline-derived CDR1 and CDR2 are SGHNT and YYREEE (reference sequence). The CDR3 is made up of 13 amino acids.

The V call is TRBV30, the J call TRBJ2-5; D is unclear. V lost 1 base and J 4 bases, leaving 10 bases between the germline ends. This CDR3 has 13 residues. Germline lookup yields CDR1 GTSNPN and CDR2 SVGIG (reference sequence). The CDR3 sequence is CAWSGASVETQYF. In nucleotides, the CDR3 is TGTGCCTGGAGTGGAGCTTCGGTAGAGACCCAGTACTTC.